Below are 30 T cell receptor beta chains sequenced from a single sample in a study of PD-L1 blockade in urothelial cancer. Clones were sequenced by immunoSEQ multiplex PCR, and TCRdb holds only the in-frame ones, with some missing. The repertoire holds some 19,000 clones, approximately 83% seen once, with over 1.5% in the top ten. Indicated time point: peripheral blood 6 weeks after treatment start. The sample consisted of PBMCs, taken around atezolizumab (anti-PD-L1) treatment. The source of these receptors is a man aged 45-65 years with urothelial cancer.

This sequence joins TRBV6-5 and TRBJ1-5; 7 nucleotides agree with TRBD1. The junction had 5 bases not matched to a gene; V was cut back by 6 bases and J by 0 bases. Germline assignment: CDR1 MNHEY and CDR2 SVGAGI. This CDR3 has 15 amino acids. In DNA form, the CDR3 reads TGTGCCAGCAGAAGGACAGGATATAGCAATCAGCCCCAGCATTTT. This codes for CASRRTGYSNQPQHF.

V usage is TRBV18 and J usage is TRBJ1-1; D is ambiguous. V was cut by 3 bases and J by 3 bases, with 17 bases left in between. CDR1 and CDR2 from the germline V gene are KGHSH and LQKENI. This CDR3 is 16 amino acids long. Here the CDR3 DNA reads TGTGCCAGCTCACCGAGCGGGAGGTTAAGGGACACTGAAGCTTTCTTT. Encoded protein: CASSPSGRLRDTEAFF.

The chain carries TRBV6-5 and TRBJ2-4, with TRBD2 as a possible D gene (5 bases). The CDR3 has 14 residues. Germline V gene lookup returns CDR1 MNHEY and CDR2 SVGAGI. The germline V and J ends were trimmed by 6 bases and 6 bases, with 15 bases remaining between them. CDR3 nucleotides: TGTGCCAGCAGCCCCCCGGGAAGGATAAACATTCAGTACTTC. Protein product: CASSPPGRINIQYF.

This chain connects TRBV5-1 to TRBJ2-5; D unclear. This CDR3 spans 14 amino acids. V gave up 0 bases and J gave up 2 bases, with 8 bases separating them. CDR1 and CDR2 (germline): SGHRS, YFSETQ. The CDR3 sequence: CASSLAGGQETQYF. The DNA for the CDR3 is TGCGCCAGCAGCTTGGCCGGCGGTCAAGAGACCCAGTACTTC.

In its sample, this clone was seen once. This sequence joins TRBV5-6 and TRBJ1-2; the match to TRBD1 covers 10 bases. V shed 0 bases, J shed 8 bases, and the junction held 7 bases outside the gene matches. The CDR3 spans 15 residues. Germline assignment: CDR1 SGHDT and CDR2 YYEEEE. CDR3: CASSLARQGAGGYTF. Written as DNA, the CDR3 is TGTGCCAGCAGCTTGGCCCGACAGGGGGCAGGCGGCTACACCTTC.

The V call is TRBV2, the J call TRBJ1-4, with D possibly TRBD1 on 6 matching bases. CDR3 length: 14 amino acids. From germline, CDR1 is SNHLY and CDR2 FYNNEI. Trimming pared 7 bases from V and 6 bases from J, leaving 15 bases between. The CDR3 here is CASNEGRGYEKLFF. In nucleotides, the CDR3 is TGTGCCAGCAATGAGGGCAGGGGATATGAAAAACTGTTTTTT. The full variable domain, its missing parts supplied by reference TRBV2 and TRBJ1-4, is EPEVTQTPSHQVTQMGQEVILRCVPISNHLYFYWYRQILGQKVEFLVSFYNNEISEKSEIFDDQFSVERPDGSNFTLKIRSTKLEDSAMYFCASNEGRGYEKLFFGSGTQLSVL.

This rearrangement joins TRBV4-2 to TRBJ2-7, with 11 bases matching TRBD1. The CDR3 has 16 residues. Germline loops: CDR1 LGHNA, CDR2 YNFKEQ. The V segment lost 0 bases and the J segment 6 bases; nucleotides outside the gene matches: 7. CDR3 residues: CASSQDAGTGGSEQYF. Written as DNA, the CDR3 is TGTGCCAGCAGCCAAGATGCCGGGACAGGGGGGTCCGAGCAGTACTTC.

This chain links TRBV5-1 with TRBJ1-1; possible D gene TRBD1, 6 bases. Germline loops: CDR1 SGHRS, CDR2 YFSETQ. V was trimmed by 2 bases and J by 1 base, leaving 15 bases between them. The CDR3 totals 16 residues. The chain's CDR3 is CASSFDPRGGNTEAFF. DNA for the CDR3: TGCGCCAGCAGCTTTGACCCTAGGGGGGGGAACACTGAAGCTTTCTTT. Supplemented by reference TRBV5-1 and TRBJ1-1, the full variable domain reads KAGVTQTPRYLIKTRGQQVTLSCSPISGHRSVSWYQQTPGQGLQFLFEYFSETQRNKGNFPGRFSGRQFSNSRSEMNVSTLELGDSALYLCASSFDPRGGNTEAFFGQGTRLTVV.

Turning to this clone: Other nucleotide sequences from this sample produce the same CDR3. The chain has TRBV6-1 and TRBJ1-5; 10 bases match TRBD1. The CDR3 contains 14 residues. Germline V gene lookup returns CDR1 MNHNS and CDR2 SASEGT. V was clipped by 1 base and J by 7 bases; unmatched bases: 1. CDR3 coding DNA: TGTGCCAGCAGTGAAGGGACAGGGGGACAGCCCCAGCATTTT. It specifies CASSEGTGGQPQHF.

The chain's CDR3 is CASSSPRGPNTEAFF. In DNA form, the CDR3 reads TGTGCCAGTAGTAGCCCCAGGGGCCCGAACACTGAAGCTTTCTTT. The chain carries TRBV19 and TRBJ1-1; D is possibly TRBD1 (6 bases). Germline V gene data show CDR1 as LNHDA and CDR2 as SQIVND (reference sequence). There are 15 residues in the CDR3. Deletions cut 4 bases from V and 1 base from J, with 13 bases between.

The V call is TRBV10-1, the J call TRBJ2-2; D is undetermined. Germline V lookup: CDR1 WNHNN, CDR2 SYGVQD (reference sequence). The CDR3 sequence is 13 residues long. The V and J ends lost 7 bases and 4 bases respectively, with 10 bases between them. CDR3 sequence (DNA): TGCGCCAGCACAATGACACCCACCGGGGAGCTGTTTTTT. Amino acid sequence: CASTMTPTGELFF.

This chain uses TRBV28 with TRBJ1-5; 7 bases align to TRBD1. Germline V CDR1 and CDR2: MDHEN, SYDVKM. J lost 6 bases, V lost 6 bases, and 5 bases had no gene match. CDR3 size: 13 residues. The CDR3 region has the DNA TGTGCCAGCAGACGACAGGGACGTCAGCCCCAGCATTTT. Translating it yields CASRRQGRQPQHF.

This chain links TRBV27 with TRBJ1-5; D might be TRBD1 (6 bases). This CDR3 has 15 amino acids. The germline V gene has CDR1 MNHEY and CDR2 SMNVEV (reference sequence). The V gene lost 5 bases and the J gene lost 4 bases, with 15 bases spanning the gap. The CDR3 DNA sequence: TGTGCCAGCAGTCGCGTGGGGGCAGCTAATCAGCCCCAGCATTTT. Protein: CASSRVGAANQPQHF.

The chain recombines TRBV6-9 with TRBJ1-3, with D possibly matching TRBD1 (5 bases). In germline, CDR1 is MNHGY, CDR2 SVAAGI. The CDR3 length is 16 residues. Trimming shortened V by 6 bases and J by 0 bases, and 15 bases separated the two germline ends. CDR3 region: CASRDCGGGSGNTIYF. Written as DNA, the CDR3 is TGTGCCAGCAGGGACTGCGGGGGGGGCTCTGGAAACACCATATATTTT.

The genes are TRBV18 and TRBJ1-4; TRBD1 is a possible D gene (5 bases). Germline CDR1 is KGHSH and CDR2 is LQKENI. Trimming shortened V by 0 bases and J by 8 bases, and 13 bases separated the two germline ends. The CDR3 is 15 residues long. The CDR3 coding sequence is TGTGCCAGCTCACCACCGGGGGGGGTAGAAGAAAAACTGTTTTTT. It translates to CASSPPGGVEEKLFF. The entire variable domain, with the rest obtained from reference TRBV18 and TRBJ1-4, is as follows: NAGVMQNPRHLVRRRGQEARLRCSPMKGHSHVYWYRQLPEEGLKFMVYLQKENIIDESGMPKERFSAEFPKEGPSILRIQQVVRGDSAAYFCASSPPGGVEEKLFFGSGTQLSVL.

CDR3 in DNA: TGTGCCAGCAGTGCCGGGACTTCGTACCAAGAGACCCAGTACTTC. The encoded protein is CASSAGTSYQETQYF. The chain uses TRBV6-5 and TRBJ2-5, with D perhaps matching TRBD2 (6 bases). Germline V gene sequence: CDR1 MNHEY, CDR2 SVGAGI. With 5 bases removed from V and 0 bases from J, the gap between germline ends came to 13 bases. The length of the CDR3 is 15 residues.

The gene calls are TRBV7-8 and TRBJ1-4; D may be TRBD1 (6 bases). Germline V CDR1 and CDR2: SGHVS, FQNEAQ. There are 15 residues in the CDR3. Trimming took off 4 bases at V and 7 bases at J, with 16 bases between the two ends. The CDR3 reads CASSSGQLTTEKLFF. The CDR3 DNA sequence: TGTGCCAGCAGCTCAGGACAGTTGACGACTGAAAAACTGTTTTTT.

Here the CDR3 DNA reads TGTGCCAGCAGTTCCCCAGGGGCGGGCGGCAATCAGCCCCAGCATTTT. It codes for CASSSPGAGGNQPQHF. The rearrangement joins TRBV7-2 to TRBJ1-5, with D possibly matching TRBD1 (6 bases). Between the trimmed V and J ends, which lost 6 bases and 2 bases, there was a span of 17 bases. This CDR3 is built from 16 residues. Germline assignment: CDR1 SGHTA and CDR2 FQGNSA. The full variable domain, rest sourced from reference TRBV7-2 and TRBJ1-5, is GAGVSQSPSNKVTEKGKDVELRCDPISGHTALYWYRQSLGQGLEFLIYFQGNSAPDKSGLPSDRFSAERTGGSVSTLTIQRTQQEDSAVYLCASSSPGAGGNQPQHFGDGTRLSIL.

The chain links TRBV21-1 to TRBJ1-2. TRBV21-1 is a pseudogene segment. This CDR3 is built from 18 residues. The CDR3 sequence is CASSKEGEAGGYNYGYTF. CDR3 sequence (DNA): TGTGCCAGCAGCAAAGAAGGAGAGGCCGGGGGTTATAACTATGGCTACACCTTC.

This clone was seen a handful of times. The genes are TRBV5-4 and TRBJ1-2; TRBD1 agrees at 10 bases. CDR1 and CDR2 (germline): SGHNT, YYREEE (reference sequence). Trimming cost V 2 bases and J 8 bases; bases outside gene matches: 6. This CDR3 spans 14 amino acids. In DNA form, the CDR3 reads TGTGCCAGCAGCTTTGGACAGGGGGGTGGAGGCTACACCTTC. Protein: CASSFGQGGGGYTF. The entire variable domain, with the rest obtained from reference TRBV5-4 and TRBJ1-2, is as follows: ETGVTQSPTHLIKTRGQQVTLRCSSQSGHNTVSWYQQALGQGPQFIFQYYREEENGRGNFPPRFSGLQFPNYSSELNVNALELDDSALYLCASSFGQGGGGYTFGSGTRLTVV.

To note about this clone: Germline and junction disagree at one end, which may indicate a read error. The CDR3 nucleotides read TGTGCCAGCAGCCTAGCGGGGGCCACAGATACGCAGTATTTT. Its protein is CASSLAGATDTQYF. The chain is built from TRBV7-2 and TRBJ2-3; 10 bases align to TRBD2. The CDR3 contains 14 residues. Germline V gives CDR1 SGHTA, CDR2 FQGNSA.

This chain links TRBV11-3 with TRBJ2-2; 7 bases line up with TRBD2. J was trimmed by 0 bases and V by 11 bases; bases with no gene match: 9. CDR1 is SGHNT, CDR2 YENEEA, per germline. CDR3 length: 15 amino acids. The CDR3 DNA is TGTGCCTGGAGTGGGGGGACTACGAACACCGGGGAGCTGTTTTTT. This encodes CAWSGGTTNTGELFF.

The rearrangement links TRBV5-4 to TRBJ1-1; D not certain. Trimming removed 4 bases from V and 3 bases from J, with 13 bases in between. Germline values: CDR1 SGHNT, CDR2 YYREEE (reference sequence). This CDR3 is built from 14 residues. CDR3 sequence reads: CASSLSPTHTEAFF. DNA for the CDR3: TGTGCCAGCAGCCTCTCCCCTACCCACACTGAAGCTTTCTTT.

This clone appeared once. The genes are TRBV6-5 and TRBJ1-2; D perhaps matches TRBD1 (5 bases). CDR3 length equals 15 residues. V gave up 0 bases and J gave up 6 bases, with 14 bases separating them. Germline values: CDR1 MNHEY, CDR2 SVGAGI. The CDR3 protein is CASSYSIQTDNGYTF. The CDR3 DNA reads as TGTGCCAGCAGTTACTCGATACAGACAGATAATGGCTACACCTTC.

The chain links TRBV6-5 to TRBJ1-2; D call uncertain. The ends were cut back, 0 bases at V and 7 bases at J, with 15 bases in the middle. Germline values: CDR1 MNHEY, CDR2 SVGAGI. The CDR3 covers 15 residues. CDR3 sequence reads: CASSYSPVGGGGYTF. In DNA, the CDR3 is TGTGCCAGCAGTTACTCGCCCGTGGGTGGAGGTGGCTACACCTTC.

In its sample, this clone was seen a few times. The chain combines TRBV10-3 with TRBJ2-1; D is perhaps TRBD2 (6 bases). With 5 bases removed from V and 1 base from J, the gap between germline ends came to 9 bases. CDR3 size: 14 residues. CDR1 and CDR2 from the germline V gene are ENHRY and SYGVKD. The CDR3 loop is CAISLAQSYNEQFF. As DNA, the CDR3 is TGTGCCATCAGTCTAGCGCAATCCTACAATGAGCAGTTCTTC.

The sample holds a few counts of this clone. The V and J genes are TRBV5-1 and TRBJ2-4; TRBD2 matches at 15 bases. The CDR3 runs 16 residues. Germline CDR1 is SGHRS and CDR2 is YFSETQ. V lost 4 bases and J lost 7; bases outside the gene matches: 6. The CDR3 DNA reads TGCGCCAGCAGCCAGGGACTAGCGGGGGGTAGGAACATTCAGTACTTC. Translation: CASSQGLAGGRNIQYF.

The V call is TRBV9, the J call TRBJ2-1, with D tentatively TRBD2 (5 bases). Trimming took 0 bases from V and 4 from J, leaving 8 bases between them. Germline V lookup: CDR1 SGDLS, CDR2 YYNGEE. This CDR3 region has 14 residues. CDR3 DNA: TGTGCCAGCAGCGTAGCGGGATCGTACAATGAGCAGTTCTTC. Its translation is CASSVAGSYNEQFF.

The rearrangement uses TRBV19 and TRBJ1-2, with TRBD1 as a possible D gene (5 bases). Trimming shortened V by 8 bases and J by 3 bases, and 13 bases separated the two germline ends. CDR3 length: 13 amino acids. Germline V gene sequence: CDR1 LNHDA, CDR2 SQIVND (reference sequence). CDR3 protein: CASARGLDYGYTF. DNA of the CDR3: TGTGCCAGTGCTCGGGGGTTAGACTATGGCTACACCTTC.

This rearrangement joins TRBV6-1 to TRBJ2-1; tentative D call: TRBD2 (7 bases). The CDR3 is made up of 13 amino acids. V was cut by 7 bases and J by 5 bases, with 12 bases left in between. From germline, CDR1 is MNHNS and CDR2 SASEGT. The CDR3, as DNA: TGTGCCAGCACCGGCGGGGGCGACAATGAGCAGTTCTTC. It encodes CASTGGGDNEQFF.